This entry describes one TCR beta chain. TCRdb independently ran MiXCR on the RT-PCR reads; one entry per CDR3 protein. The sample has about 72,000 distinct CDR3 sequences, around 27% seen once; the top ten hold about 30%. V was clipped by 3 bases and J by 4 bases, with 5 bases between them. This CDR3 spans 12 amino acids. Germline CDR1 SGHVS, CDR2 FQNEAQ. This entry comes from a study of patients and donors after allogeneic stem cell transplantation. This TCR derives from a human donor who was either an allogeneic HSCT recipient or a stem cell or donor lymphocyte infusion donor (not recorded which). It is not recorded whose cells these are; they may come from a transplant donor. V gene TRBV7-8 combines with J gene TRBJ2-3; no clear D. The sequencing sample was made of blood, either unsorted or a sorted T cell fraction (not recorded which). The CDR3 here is CASSFMADTQYF. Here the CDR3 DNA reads TGTGCCAGCAGCTTTATGGCAGATACGCAGTATTTT.